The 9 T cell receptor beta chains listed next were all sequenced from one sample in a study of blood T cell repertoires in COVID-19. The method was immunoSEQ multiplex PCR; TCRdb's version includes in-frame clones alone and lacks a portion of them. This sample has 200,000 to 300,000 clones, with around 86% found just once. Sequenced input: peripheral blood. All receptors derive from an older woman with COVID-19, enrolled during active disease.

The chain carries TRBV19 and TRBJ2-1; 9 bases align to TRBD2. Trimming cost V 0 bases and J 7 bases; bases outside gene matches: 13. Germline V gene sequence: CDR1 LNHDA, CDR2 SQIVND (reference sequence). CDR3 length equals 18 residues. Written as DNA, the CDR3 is TGTGCCAGTAGTATAGATCTCCGAACGAGCGGGAGGCGTAATGAGCAGTTCTTC. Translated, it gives CASSIDLRTSGRRNEQFF.

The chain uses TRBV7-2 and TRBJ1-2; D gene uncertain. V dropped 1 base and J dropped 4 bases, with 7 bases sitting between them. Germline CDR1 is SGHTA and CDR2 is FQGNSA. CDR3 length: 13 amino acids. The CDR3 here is CASSLDRVYGYTF. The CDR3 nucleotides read TGTGCCAGCAGCTTAGACAGAGTCTATGGCTACACCTTC.

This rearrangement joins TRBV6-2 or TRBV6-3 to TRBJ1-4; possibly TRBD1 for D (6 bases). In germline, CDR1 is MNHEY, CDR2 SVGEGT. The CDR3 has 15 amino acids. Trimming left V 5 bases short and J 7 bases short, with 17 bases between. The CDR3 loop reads CASSRPQGFREKLFF. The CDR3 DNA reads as TGTGCCAGCAGTCGCCCCCAGGGGTTTCGTGAAAAACTGTTTTTT.

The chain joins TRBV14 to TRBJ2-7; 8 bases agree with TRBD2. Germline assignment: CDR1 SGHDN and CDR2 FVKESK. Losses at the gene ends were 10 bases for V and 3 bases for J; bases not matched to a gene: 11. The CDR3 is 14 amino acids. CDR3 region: CATSRASGLYEQYF. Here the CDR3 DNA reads TGTGCCACCTCCCGGGCTAGCGGGCTCTACGAGCAGTACTTC.

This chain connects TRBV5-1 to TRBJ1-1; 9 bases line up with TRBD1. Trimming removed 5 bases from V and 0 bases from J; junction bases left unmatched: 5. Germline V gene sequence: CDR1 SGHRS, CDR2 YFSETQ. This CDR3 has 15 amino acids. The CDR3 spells CASSRTGAMNTEAFF. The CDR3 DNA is TGCGCCAGCAGTCGGACAGGGGCCATGAACACTGAAGCTTTCTTT.

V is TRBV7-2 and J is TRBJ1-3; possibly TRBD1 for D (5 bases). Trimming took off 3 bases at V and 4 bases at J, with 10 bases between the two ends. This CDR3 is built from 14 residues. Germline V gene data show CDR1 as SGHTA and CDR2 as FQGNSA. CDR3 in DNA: TGTGCCAGCAGCTTCAACAGGAACGGAAACACCATATATTTT. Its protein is CASSFNRNGNTIYF. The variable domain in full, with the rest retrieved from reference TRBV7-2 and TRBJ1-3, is GAGVSQSPSNKVTEKGKDVELRCDPISGHTALYWYRQSLGQGLEFLIYFQGNSAPDKSGLPSDRFSAERTGGSVSTLTIQRTQQEDSAVYLCASSFNRNGNTIYFGEGSWLTVV.

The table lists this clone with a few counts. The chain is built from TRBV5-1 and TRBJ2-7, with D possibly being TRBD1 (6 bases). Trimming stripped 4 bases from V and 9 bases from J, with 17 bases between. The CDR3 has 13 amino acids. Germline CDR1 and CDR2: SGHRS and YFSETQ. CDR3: CASSLQGQVRQYF. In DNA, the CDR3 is TGCGCCAGCAGCCTACAGGGACAAGTCAGGCAGTACTTC.

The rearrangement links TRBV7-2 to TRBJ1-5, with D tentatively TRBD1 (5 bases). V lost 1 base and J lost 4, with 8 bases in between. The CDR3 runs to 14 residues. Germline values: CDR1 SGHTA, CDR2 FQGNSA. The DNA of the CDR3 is TGTGCCAGCAGCTTAGGGGGGGGGAATCAGCCCCAGCATTTT. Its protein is CASSLGGGNQPQHF.

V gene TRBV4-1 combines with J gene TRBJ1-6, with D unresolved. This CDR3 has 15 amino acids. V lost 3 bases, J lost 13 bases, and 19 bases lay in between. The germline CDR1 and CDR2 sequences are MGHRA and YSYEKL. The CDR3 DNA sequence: TGCGCCAGCAGCCAGGAGAGGGCAGGTTTCTTTCCCCTCCACTTT. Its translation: CASSQERAGFFPLHF.